Sequencing of this T cell receptor beta chain was carried out in a study of blood T cells in healthy people across ages. Between the trimmed V and J ends, which lost 3 bases and 0 bases, there was a span of 15 bases. The germline CDR1 and CDR2 sequences are LGHDT and YNNKEL (reference sequence). The CDR3 consists of 17 residues. Per-sample yields of isolated PBMCs were at least 6 million. Next came a second PCR, run for about 6 to 12 cycles, which used a sample-barcoded 5' primer along with a J-beta primer mix. The study obtained at least 2.5 million CDR3-containing paired-end reads from every sample. TCRdb independently ran MiXCR on the 5' RACE reads; one entry per CDR3 protein. Here the sample spans about 1.4 million distinct CDR3 sequences, roughly 64% being singletons.

This chain uses TRBV3-1 with TRBJ2-1; the D gene is possibly TRBD2 (6 bases). The material sequenced was blood. The clonotype comes from a man aged 18-30 years in good health. Here the CDR3 reads CASSHLPGLSSYNEQFF. In nucleotides, the CDR3 is TGTGCCAGCAGCCACCTTCCGGGACTCAGCTCCTACAATGAGCAGTTCTTC.